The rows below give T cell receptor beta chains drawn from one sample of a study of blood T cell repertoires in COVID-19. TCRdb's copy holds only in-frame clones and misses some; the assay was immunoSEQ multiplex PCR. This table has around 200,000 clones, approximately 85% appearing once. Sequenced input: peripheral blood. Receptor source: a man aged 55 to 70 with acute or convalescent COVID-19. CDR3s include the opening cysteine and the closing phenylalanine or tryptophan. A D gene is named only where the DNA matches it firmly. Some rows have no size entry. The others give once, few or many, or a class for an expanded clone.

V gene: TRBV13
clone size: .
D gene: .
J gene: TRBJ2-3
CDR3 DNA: TGTGCCAGCAGCTTTTGGGGGGGCAGTGATACGCAGTATTTT
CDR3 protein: CASSFWGGSDTQYF

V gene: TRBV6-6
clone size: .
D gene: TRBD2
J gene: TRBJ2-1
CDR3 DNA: TGTGCCAGCAGTCCCCTAACGTCTAGCGGGGGTTATGAGCAGTTCTTC
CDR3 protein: CASSPLTSSGGYEQFF

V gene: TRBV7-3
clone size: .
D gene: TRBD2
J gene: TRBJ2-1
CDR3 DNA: TGTGCCAGCAGCTTAACGGGGACTAGCGGGAAGAATGAGCAGTTCTTC
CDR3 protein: CASSLTGTSGKNEQFF

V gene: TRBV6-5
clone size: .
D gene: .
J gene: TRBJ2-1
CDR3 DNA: TGTGCCAGCCTACAGGGACCCTCCTACAATGAGCAGTTCTTC
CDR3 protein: CASLQGPSYNEQFF

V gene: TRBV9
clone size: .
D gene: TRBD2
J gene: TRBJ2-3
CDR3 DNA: TGTGCCAGCAGCGTAGGGACTAGCGGAGGATGGGGAGATACGCAGTATTTT
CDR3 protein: CASSVGTSGGWGDTQYF

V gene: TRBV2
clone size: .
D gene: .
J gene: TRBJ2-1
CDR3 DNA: TGTGCCAGCAGTTTCGACAGGTTCAATGAGCAGTTCTTC
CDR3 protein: CASSFDRFNEQFF

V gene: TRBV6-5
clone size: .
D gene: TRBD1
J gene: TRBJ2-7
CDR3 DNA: TGTGCCAGCATGGAGCCGGGACAGGGGGCTTACGAGCAGTACTTC
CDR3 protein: CASMEPGQGAYEQYF

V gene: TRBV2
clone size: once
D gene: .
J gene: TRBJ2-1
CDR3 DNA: TGTGCCAGCAGTGTTGAGGGGGTTCAAGGCAATGAGCAGTTCTTC
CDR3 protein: CASSVEGVQGNEQFF

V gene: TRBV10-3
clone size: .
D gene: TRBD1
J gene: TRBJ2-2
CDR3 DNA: TGTGCCATCAGTTCACAGGGGGCAAGGAACACCGGGGAGCTGTTTTTT
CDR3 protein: CAISSQGARNTGELFF

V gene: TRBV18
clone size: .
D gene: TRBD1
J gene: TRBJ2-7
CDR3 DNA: TGTGCCAGCTCACCGCTCAGGGGGCAGGCCGAGCAGTACTTC
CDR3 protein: CASSPLRGQAEQYF

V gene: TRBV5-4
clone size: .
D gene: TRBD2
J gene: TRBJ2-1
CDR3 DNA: TGTGCCAGCATCCCAAACGGGGGGACGGCCAACTCCTACAATGAGCAGTTCTTC
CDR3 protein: CASIPNGGTANSYNEQFF

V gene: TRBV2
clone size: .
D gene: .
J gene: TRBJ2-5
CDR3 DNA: TGTGCCAGCAGTCCTCGACTTGTCGACCAAGAGACCCAGTACTTC
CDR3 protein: CASSPRLVDQETQYF

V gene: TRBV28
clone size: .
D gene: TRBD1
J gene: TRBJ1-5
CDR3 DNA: TGTGCCAGCAGTCCGGACAGGGGGATGCATCAGCCCCAGCATTTT
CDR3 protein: CASSPDRGMHQPQHF

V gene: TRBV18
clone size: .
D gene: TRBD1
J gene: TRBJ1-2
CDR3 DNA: TGTGCCAGCTCGTGGACAGGGGCGGCCGATGGCTACACCTTC
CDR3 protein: CASSWTGAADGYTF

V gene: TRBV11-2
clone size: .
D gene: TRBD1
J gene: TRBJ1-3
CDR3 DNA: TGTGCCAGCAGCCCAGACAGGGCTAGGGGAAACACCATATATTTT
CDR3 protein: CASSPDRARGNTIYF

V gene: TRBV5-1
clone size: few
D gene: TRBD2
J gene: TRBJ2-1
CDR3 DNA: TGCGCCAGCAGCTTGGGCGGGAGCTCCTACAATGAGCAGTTCTTC
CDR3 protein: CASSLGGSSYNEQFF

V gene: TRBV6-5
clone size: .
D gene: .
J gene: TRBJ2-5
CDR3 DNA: TGTGCCAGCACGCGGGGACGGCTGTCAGAGACCCAGTACTTC
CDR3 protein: CASTRGRLSETQYF

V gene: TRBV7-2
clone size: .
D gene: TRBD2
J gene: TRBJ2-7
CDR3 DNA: TGTGCCAGCAGCTTTAGCGGGAGGGCAGGGGAGCAGTACTTC
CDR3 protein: CASSFSGRAGEQYF

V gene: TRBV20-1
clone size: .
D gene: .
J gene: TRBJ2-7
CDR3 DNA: TGCAGTGCTAGTCGAGGTTCCGAGCAGTACTTC
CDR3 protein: CSASRGSEQYF

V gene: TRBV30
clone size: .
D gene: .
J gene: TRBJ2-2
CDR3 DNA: TGTGCCTGGAGCCAGAATAGCCAAAACACCGGGGAGCTGTTTTTT
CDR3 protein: CAWSQNSQNTGELFF

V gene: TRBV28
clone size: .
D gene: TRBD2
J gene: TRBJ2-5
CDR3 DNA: TGTGCCAGCAGTGCGACTAGCGGGAGTTCAGGAGAGACCCAGTACTTC
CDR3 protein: CASSATSGSSGETQYF

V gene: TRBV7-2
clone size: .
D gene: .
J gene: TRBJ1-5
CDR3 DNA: TGTGCCAGCAGCTTAGTCGGGCAGGGGAATCAGCCCCAGCATTTT
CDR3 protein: CASSLVGQGNQPQHF

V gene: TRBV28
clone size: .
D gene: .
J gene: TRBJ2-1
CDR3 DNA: TGTGCCAGCAGTTCGCAGACAGGGAATGGGGGGACTAGGCCCTACAATGAGCAGTTCTTC
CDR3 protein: CASSSQTGNGGTRPYNEQFF